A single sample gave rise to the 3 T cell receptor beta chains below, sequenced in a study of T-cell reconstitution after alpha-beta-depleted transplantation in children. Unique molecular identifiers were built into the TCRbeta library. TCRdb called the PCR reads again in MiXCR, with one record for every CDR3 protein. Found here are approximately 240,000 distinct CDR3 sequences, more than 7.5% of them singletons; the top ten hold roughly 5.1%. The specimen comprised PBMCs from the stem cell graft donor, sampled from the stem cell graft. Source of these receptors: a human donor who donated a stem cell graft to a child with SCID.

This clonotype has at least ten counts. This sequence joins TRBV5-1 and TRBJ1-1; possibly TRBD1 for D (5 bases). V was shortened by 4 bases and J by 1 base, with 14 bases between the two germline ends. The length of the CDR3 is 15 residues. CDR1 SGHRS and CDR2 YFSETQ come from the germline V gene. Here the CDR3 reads CASSPGHGANTEAFF. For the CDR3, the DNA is TGCGCCAGCAGCCCCGGACACGGAGCGAACACTGAAGCTTTCTTT.

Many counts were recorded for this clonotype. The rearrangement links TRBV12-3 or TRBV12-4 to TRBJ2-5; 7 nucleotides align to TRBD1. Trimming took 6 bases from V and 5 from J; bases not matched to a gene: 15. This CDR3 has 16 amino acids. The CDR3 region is CASRLGTALPRETQYF. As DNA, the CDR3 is TGTGCCAGCAGACTCGGGACAGCCTTACCCCGGGAGACCCAGTACTTC.

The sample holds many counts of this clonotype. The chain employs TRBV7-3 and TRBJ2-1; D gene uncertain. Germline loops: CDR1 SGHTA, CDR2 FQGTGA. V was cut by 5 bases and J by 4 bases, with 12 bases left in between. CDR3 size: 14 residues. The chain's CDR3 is CASSPYPEYNEQFF. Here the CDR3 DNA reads TGTGCCAGCAGCCCCTACCCGGAGTACAATGAGCAGTTCTTC.